This TCR beta chain was obtained from a study of cytomegalovirus exposure and HLA in healthy donors. Overall study findings and caveats: Rare TCR sequences dominated, though some public TCRs recurred in many donors.

J was trimmed by 1 base and V by 4 bases; bases with no gene match: 0. This CDR3 has 14 residues. The germline gives CDR1 LNHDA, CDR2 SQIVND (reference sequence). Primers: 60 Vbeta forward and 13 Jbeta reverse. Here immunoSEQ multiplex PCR was the method, and the copy in TCRdb shows in-frame clones only, minus some. This table has 160,000 or so clones, less than 90% appearing once. For this clone: Its antigen is currently unknown.

Healthy bone marrow donors made up the donors. Sequencing was done on a sample of PBMCs. J is TRBJ2-5 and V is TRBV19, with 10 positions matching TRBD2. The TCR originated in a man between 18 and 35 years old in good health and CMV-seronegative. The CDR3 nucleotides read TGTGCCAGTAGTAGGACTAGCGGCCAAGAGACCCAGTACTTC. This translates into CASSRTSGQETQYF.